This note documents a single TCR beta chain sequence. Antigen unknown. Expressed TCRB transcripts were sequenced, since all the RNA that had been isolated was reverse transcribed. TCRdb keeps only in-frame clones here, not all; method: immunoSEQ multiplex PCR. The sample has under 350,000 clones, around 7.8% seen once. These data belong to a study of beta chain features in type 1 diabetes. Findings of the study overall: In comparison with healthy donors, patients had naive, central memory and Treg TCRB repertoires that appeared more similar.

Germline V gives CDR1 MGHRA, CDR2 YSYEKL. This CDR3 region has 15 residues. V dropped 5 bases and J dropped 5; count of bases not matched to a gene: 6. Donors contributed one heparinised blood draw apiece, averaging around 120 mL. By way of CD45RO/CCR7/CD25/CD127/CD95/CD27, the CD4+ regulatory, stem cell-like memory, central memory and naive cells were sorted. The receptor was isolated from a woman between 18 and 30 years old in good health. Material: central memory CD4+ T cells from blood. This chain links TRBV4-1 with TRBJ1-4; 9 nucleotides match TRBD1. CDR3 in DNA: TGCGCCAGCAGCTCCCCCGGGACAGGGAATGAAAAACTGTTTTTT. Its translation is CASSSPGTGNEKLFF.